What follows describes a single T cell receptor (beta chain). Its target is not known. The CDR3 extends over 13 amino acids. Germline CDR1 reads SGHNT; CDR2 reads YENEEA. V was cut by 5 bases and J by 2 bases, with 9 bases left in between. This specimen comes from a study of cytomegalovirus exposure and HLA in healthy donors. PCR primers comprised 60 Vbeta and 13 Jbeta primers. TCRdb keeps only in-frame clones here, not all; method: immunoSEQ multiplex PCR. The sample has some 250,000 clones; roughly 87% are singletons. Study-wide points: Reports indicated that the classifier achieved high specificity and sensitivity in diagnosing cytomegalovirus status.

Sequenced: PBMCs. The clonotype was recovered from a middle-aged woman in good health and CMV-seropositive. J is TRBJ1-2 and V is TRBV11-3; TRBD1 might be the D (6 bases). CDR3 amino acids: CASSLGQNYGYTF. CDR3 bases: TGTGCCAGCAGCCTGGGACAAAACTATGGCTACACCTTC.